Each of the 8 T cell receptor beta chains below was sequenced from the same sample in a study of read filtering for tumor transcriptome and immune sequencing. The library was built from roughly 400 ng RNA with molecular barcoded adaptors for alpha/delta and beta/gamma chains. In TCRdb, the reads were re-called with MiXCR into one record per CDR3 protein. The sample includes tens of thousands of distinct CDR3 sequences, 20% seen only once; the top ten take roughly a sixth. The sequencing sample was made of a population of CD138-negative cells sorted from bone marrow. The receptors originated from a donor aged 40 or older with multiple myeloma.

This clonotype appeared many times. The chain combines TRBV20-1 with TRBJ2-1, with 7 nucleotides matching TRBD2. This CDR3 has 14 amino acids. The germline CDR1 and CDR2 sequences are DFQATT and SNEGSKA (reference sequence). The trim removed 0 bases at V and 6 bases at J, leaving 5 bases unmatched. CDR3 nucleotide sequence: TGCAGTGCTAGAGATCGGGGCGGGAGCAATGAGCAGTTCTTC. Translation: CSARDRGGSNEQFF.

In its sample, this clonotype is medium-sized (0.01 to 0.1%). This chain links TRBV27 with TRBJ2-1; TRBD2 aligns across 8 bases. The CDR3 loop spans 15 amino acids. Per germline, CDR1 MNHEY and CDR2 SMNVEV (reference sequence). Trimming cost V 5 bases and J 4 bases; bases outside gene matches: 7. The CDR3 region has the DNA TGTGCCAGCAGTCCGATAGCGGGGTCTTACAATGAGCAGTTCTTC. This translates into CASSPIAGSYNEQFF.

This clonotype occurred many times. This chain uses TRBV12-3 or TRBV12-4 with TRBJ2-2, with D unclear. Trimming took off 3 bases at V and 1 base at J, with 6 bases between the two ends. The CDR3 consists of 14 residues. DNA of the CDR3: TGTGCCAGCAGTTTTTGGAGGAACACCGGGGAGCTGTTTTTT. Protein product: CASSFWRNTGELFF.

This clonotype showed up just a few times. The rearrangement joins TRBV5-5 to TRBJ1-2, with 7 bases lining up with TRBD1. The J segment lost 2 bases and the V segment lost 4 bases, leaving 8 bases of the junction unmatched. The CDR3 length is 15 residues. The germline V gene has CDR1 SGHKS and CDR2 YYEKEE (reference sequence). The CDR3 nucleotides are TGTGCCAGCAGCACAGAGCCAGGGGGAAACTATGGCTACACCTTC. Encoded protein: CASSTEPGGNYGYTF.

For this clonotype: A far larger clone is just one base off, so this is likely a read error. The rearrangement uses TRBV7-2 and TRBJ2-1; maybe TRBD2 (5 bases). Germline CDR1 is SGHTA and CDR2 is FQGNSA. The CDR3 contains 16 residues. V lost 2 bases to trimming and J lost 6 bases, with 17 bases between them. The CDR3 nucleotides are TGTGCCAGCAGCTTACGGGCCTCGAGGGCCTTCAATGAGCAGTTCTTC. This codes for CASSLRASRAFNEQFF.

Ten or more counts support this clonotype. The V call is TRBV20-1, the J call TRBJ2-1, with unresolved D. CDR3 length: 12 amino acids. Germline V gene lookup returns CDR1 DFQATT and CDR2 SNEGSKA (reference sequence). Trimming cost V 8 bases and J 4 bases, with 12 bases left between them. CDR3 sequence: CSTLAEYNEQFF. CDR3 DNA: TGCAGTACTTTGGCGGAGTACAATGAGCAGTTCTTC.

Sample share makes this clonotype medium-sized (0.01 to 0.1%). The chain combines TRBV5-1 with TRBJ2-7; D ambiguous. The CDR3 runs to 11 residues. Trimming stripped 1 base from V and 3 bases from J, with 2 bases between. Looked up from germline, CDR1 is SGHRS and CDR2 is YFSETQ. Here the CDR3 DNA reads TGCGCCAGCAGCTTGTACTACGAGCAGTACTTC. It translates to CASSLYYEQYF.

This clonotype appeared many times. The chain combines TRBV6-4 with TRBJ2-1; 12 nucleotides align to TRBD2. J was trimmed by 4 bases and V by 4 bases; bases with no gene match: 2. The CDR3 sequence is 15 residues long. Germline V gene data show CDR1 as MRHNA and CDR2 as SNTAGT. The CDR3 loop is CASSGGTSGYNEQFF. For the CDR3, the DNA is TGTGCCAGCAGTGGTGGGACTAGCGGGTACAATGAGCAGTTCTTC.